A single sample is the source of the 9 T cell receptor beta chains below, sequenced in a study of cytomegalovirus exposure and HLA in healthy donors. Primers for the PCR totalled 60 Vbeta and 13 Jbeta. TCRdb's copy holds only in-frame clones and misses some; the assay was immunoSEQ multiplex PCR. Seen here are some 130,000 clones, about two thirds observed once, and the top ten hold approximately 2.9%. The sequenced sample was PBMCs. The receptors were sampled from a human donor in good health.

This rearrangement joins TRBV5-8 to TRBJ1-6; maybe TRBD1 (6 bases). CDR1 SGHTS and CDR2 YDEGEE come from the germline V gene. The V end was cut by 6 bases, the J end by 7 bases, with 20 bases between. The CDR3 is made up of 16 amino acids. The CDR3 sequence is CASMLTGRGDNSPLHF. CDR3 nucleotide sequence: TGTGCCAGCATGCTGACCGGCAGGGGAGACAATTCACCCCTCCACTTT. Using reference TRBV5-8 and TRBJ1-6 for the parts outside the CDR3, the full variable domain is EAGVTQSPTHLIKTRGQQATLRCSPISGHTSVYWYQQALGLGLQFLLWYDEGEERNRGNFPPRFSGRQFPNYSSELNVNALELEDSALYLCASMLTGRGDNSPLHFGNGTRLTVT.

The CDR3 spells CASSLDRPGSGANVLTF. CDR3 nucleotides: TGTGCCAGCAGTTTAGACAGGCCTGGCTCTGGGGCCAACGTCCTGACTTTC. The chain joins TRBV27 to TRBJ2-6; TRBD1 might be the D (6 bases). CDR3 size: 17 residues. V lost 2 bases to trimming and J lost 0 bases, with 11 bases between them. Germline-derived CDR1 and CDR2 are MNHEY and SMNVEV (reference sequence). Full variable domain (rest looked up from reference TRBV27 and TRBJ2-6): EAQVTQNPRYLITVTGKKLTVTCSQNMNHEYMSWYRQDPGLGLRQIYYSMNVEVTDKGDVPEGYKVSRKEKRNFPLILESPSPNQTSLYFCASSLDRPGSGANVLTFGAGSRLTVL.

The rearrangement uses TRBV13 and TRBJ2-6, with 11 bases aligning to TRBD1. Germline values: CDR1 PRHDT, CDR2 FYEKMQ (reference sequence). Trimming took 7 bases from V and 4 from J; bases not matched to a gene: 15. The CDR3 consists of 19 residues. The CDR3 loop is CASTYFVGQGARGANVLTF. CDR3 nucleotide sequence: TGTGCCAGCACCTACTTTGTCGGACAGGGGGCACGGGGGGCCAACGTCCTGACTTTC.

V usage is TRBV28 and J usage is TRBJ1-2; D ambiguous. CDR1 MDHEN and CDR2 SYDVKM come from the germline V gene. CDR3 length equals 17 residues. Trimming removed 3 bases at V and 1 base at J, with 18 bases between. The CDR3, as DNA: TGTGCCAGCAGTTTGTGGAGCGGACTCGATTTTAACTATGGCTACACCTTC. Its protein product is CASSLWSGLDFNYGYTF.

This chain uses TRBV28 with TRBJ2-7; TRBD1 matches at 8 bases. Trimming cost V 10 bases and J 4 bases; bases outside gene matches: 9. CDR3 size: 13 residues. The germline gives CDR1 MDHEN, CDR2 SYDVKM. CDR3 in amino acids: CATETGVLYEQYF. The CDR3 DNA reads TGTGCCACCGAGACAGGGGTCCTATACGAGCAGTACTTC.

CDR3 bases: TGTGCCAGCAGCTTCGCCCTAGCGGGAGTCAATGAGCAGTTCTTC. Its translation: CASSFALAGVNEQFF. The chain joins TRBV7-9 to TRBJ2-1; 10 nucleotides agree with TRBD2. CDR1 and CDR2 from the germline V gene are SEHNR and FQNEAQ (reference sequence). This CDR3 spans 15 amino acids. The V gene end was trimmed by 3 bases and the J gene end by 6 bases; junction bases not matched to a gene: 5.

The V and J genes are TRBV7-8 and TRBJ2-2; TRBD2 aligns across 8 bases. V trimming: 1 base; J trimming: 4 bases; junction bases outside the gene matches: 8. Per the germline V gene, CDR1 is SGHVS and CDR2 is FQNEAQ. There are 17 residues in the CDR3. The CDR3 sequence: CASSLGQRETVTGELFF. In DNA, the CDR3 is TGTGCCAGCAGCTTAGGCCAGCGGGAGACGGTCACCGGGGAGCTGTTTTTT.

This clone was picked up a small number of times. This chain connects TRBV9 to TRBJ2-7; D possibly corresponds to TRBD2 (6 bases). This CDR3 region has 14 residues. Germline V lookup: CDR1 SGDLS, CDR2 YYNGEE. Trimming removed 2 bases at V and 1 base at J, with 10 bases between. The CDR3 protein is CASSVASVSYEQYF. In DNA form, the CDR3 reads TGTGCCAGCAGCGTGGCTAGCGTTTCCTACGAGCAGTACTTC.

A word on this clone: The junction shows a germline mismatch at one end, possibly a read error. The rearrangement joins TRBV5-1 to TRBJ2-2, with 7 bases aligning to TRBD1. CDR1 SGHRS and CDR2 YFSETQ come from the germline V gene. The CDR3 extends over 15 amino acids. The CDR3 sequence is CASSLARGIPGELFF. The CDR3 DNA reads as TGCGCCAGCAGCTTGGCCAGGGGGATTCCCGGAGAGCTGTTTTTT.